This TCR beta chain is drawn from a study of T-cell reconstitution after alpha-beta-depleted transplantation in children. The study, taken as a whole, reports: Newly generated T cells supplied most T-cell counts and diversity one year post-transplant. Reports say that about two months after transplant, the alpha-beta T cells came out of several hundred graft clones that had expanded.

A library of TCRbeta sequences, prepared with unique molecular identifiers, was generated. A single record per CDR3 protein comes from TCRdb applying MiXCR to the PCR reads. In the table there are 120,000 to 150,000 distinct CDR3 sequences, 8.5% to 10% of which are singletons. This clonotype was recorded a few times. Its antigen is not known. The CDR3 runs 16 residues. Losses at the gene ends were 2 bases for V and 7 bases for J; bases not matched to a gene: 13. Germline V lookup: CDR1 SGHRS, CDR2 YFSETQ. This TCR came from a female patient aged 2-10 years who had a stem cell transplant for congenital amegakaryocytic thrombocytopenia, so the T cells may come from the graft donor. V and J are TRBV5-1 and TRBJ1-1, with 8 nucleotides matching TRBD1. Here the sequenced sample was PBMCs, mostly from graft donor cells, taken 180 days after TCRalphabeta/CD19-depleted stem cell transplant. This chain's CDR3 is CASSFRQGARTGEAFF. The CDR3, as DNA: TGCGCCAGCAGCTTTCGGCAGGGGGCGCGAACGGGTGAAGCTTTCTTT.